Below, 20 T cell receptor beta chains from the same sample are listed, as sequenced in a study of cytomegalovirus exposure and HLA in healthy donors. The data were produced by immunoSEQ multiplex PCR, yet TCRdb's version contains in-frame clones alone and is incomplete. The sample holds tens of thousands of clones, around 95% seen once. The specimen sequenced was PBMCs. These receptors came from a man aged 18-30 years in good health and CMV-seropositive.

The V call is TRBV18, the J call TRBJ2-1, with 8 nucleotides matching TRBD2. This CDR3 is 16 amino acids long. Germline CDR1 KGHSH, CDR2 LQKENI. V gave up 5 bases and J gave up 4 bases; unmatched junction bases: 10. CDR3 residues: CASSYLGSGIYNEQFF. The CDR3 DNA sequence: TGTGCCAGCTCATACCTAGGTAGCGGGATTTACAATGAGCAGTTCTTC.

The J gene is TRBJ2-2, the V gene TRBV4-1; 10 positions agree with TRBD2. The CDR3 contains 15 residues. Losses at the gene ends were 4 bases for V and 5 bases for J; bases not matched to a gene: 4. Germline V gene lookup returns CDR1 MGHRA and CDR2 YSYEKL. The CDR3 DNA follows: TGCGCCAGCAGCCCGGGACTAGCGCCAACCGGGGAGCTGTTTTTT. It is translated as CASSPGLAPTGELFF.

The chain carries TRBV2 and TRBJ1-4, with D tentatively TRBD1 (6 bases). The CDR3 sequence is 14 residues long. Deletions cut 6 bases from V and 7 bases from J, with 15 bases between. The germline V gene has CDR1 SNHLY and CDR2 FYNNEI. The CDR3 is CASSEQGTGEKLFF. The CDR3 DNA reads TGTGCCAGCAGCGAACAGGGAACGGGTGAAAAACTGTTTTTT.

This clone came up a few times. This chain links TRBV2 with TRBJ1-6; D is uncertain. This CDR3 is built from 13 residues. Germline values: CDR1 SNHLY, CDR2 FYNNEI. V was pared by 3 bases and J by 10 bases, with 10 bases between. CDR3 protein: CASSEQESSPLHF. CDR3 coding DNA: TGTGCCAGCAGTGAGCAAGAGTCCTCACCCCTCCACTTT.

This chain joins TRBV25-1 and TRBJ2-7; 7 bases fit TRBD1. The CDR3 has 14 residues. The V gene's germline CDR1 is MGHDK and CDR2 SYGVNS. Trimming at V came to 5 bases and at J to 1 base, leaving 5 bases not matched to a gene. CDR3 DNA sequence: TGTGCCAGCAGTCCGCTGACAGGGTCCTACGAGCAGTACTTC. It translates to CASSPLTGSYEQYF.

The chain is built from TRBV5-5 and TRBJ2-1; the D gene is possibly TRBD2 (7 bases). Trimming stripped 0 bases from V and 4 bases from J, with 11 bases between. CDR3 length: 15 residues. Per germline, CDR1 SGHKS and CDR2 YYEKEE (reference sequence). The CDR3 DNA follows: TGTGCCAGCAGCTTGGGGGGGGGCGCGTACAATGAGCAGTTCTTC. Translation: CASSLGGGAYNEQFF.

The chain links TRBV7-9 to TRBJ2-3; a weak D match, TRBD1 (5 bases). V was pared by 3 bases and J by 4 bases, with 14 bases between. The germline CDR1 and CDR2 sequences are SEHNR and FQNEAQ (reference sequence). The CDR3 totals 15 residues. The CDR3 DNA reads as TGTGCCAGCAGCTTTGGGGCTGTCCGGTCAGATACGCAGTATTTT. This codes for CASSFGAVRSDTQYF.

Comment on this clone: A junction end diverges from the germline sequence, so it may reflect a read error. V and J are TRBV2 and TRBJ1-2; 7 bases map to TRBD1. Germline V gene sequence: CDR1 SNHLY, CDR2 FYNNEI. The CDR3 extends over 11 amino acids. In DNA form, the CDR3 reads TGTGCCAGCAGCGTGACCGGGACAGTAGTATTC. Translating gives CASSVTGTVVF.

V and J are TRBV6-1 and TRBJ1-5, with unresolved D. The CDR3 runs 14 residues. CDR1 and CDR2 (germline): MNHNS, SASEGT. The ends were cut back, 8 bases at V and 4 bases at J, with 15 bases in the middle. CDR3 DNA: TGTGCCAGCTCGCCCGCAGGCATTAATCAGCCCCAGCATTTT. Residues: CASSPAGINQPQHF.

V and J are TRBV4-2 and TRBJ2-7, with 10 bases fitting TRBD2. Per the germline V gene, CDR1 is LGHNA and CDR2 is YNFKEQ. The CDR3 has 15 amino acids. After removal of 0 bases from V and 4 bases from J, the junction contained 3 bases not matched to a gene. The CDR3 bases are TGTGCCAGCAGCCAAGATCTAGCGGGAGCTTACGAGCAGTACTTC. It yields the protein CASSQDLAGAYEQYF.

The CDR3 nucleotides are TGTGCCAGCAGCTTGGCGGGGGGAAAACTGTTTTTT. Translating it yields CASSLAGGKLFF. The rearrangement uses TRBV5-6 and TRBJ1-4; TRBD1 might be the D (5 bases). Germline-derived CDR1 and CDR2 are SGHDT and YYEEEE. The V gene lost 0 bases and the J gene lost 10 bases, with 7 bases spanning the gap. CDR3 length: 12 residues.

V usage is TRBV11-2 and J usage is TRBJ2-7; D uncertain. Per the germline V gene, CDR1 is SGHAT and CDR2 is FQNNGV. Trimming pared 5 bases from V and 6 bases from J, leaving 17 bases between. This CDR3 contains 14 residues. CDR3 nucleotide sequence: TGTGCCAGCAGCCTAGGCCCGACATGGTCCGAGCAGTACTTC. This codes for CASSLGPTWSEQYF.

This chain uses TRBV12-5 with TRBJ2-2, with a tentative D call TRBD1 (6 bases). V was trimmed by 3 bases and J by 6 bases, leaving 17 bases between them. The CDR3 is 16 residues long. The germline CDR1 and CDR2 sequences are LGHNT and FRNRAP. The CDR3 sequence is CASGFVVTGTPGELFF. The CDR3 region has the DNA TGTGCTAGTGGTTTTGTTGTTACAGGGACCCCCGGGGAGCTGTTTTTT.

This rearrangement joins TRBV12-5 to TRBJ1-4, with a tentative D call TRBD1 (6 bases). Germline CDR1 LGHNT, CDR2 FRNRAP. The CDR3 has 15 residues. V gave up 1 base and J gave up 7 bases, with 13 bases separating them. CDR3 amino acids: CASGLDGTGSEKLFF. CDR3 sequence (DNA): TGTGCTAGTGGTTTGGACGGTACAGGGTCTGAAAAACTGTTTTTT.

The genes are TRBV29-1 and TRBJ2-5; 7 nucleotides agree with TRBD1. Germline V gene data show CDR1 as SQVTM and CDR2 as ANQGSEA. V trimming: 7 bases; J trimming: 6 bases; junction bases outside the gene matches: 14. The CDR3 runs 14 residues. This CDR3 is CSGGETGTVKTQYF. CDR3 nucleotide sequence: TGCAGCGGGGGCGAAACCGGGACAGTGAAGACCCAGTACTTC.

The DNA of the CDR3 is TGTGCCAGCAGTCTATTTGGGCCCCGAGAGACCCAGTACTTC. Protein sequence: CASSLFGPRETQYF. The chain couples TRBV28 to TRBJ2-5; D is unclear. The V gene's germline CDR1 is MDHEN and CDR2 SYDVKM. V lost 5 bases and J lost 4, with 14 bases in between. The CDR3 runs to 14 residues.

The chain carries TRBV5-4 and TRBJ1-2, with a tentative D call TRBD1 (5 bases). The ends were cut back, 0 bases at V and 7 bases at J, with 7 bases in the middle. Germline V lookup: CDR1 SGHNT, CDR2 YYREEE (reference sequence). This CDR3 contains 12 residues. The CDR3 region is CASSLAGGGYTF. CDR3 in DNA: TGTGCCAGCAGCTTGGCGGGGGGTGGCTACACCTTC.

The chain joins TRBV5-5 to TRBJ1-5, with no clear D. Germline CDR1 reads SGHKS; CDR2 reads YYEKEE (reference sequence). Trimming removed 3 bases from V and 1 base from J, with 17 bases in between. There are 17 residues in the CDR3. In nucleotides, the CDR3 is TGTGCCAGCAGCTCTGAAGGCCCCGACTCCAGCAATCAGCCCCAGCATTTT. Translation: CASSSEGPDSSNQPQHF.

J is TRBJ1-1 and V is TRBV28, with no clear D. This CDR3 has 13 amino acids. V was pared by 8 bases and J by 5 bases, with 15 bases between. Germline V gene lookup returns CDR1 MDHEN and CDR2 SYDVKM. CDR3 sequence reads: CASDPTGATEAFF. The CDR3 DNA follows: TGTGCCAGCGATCCCACGGGTGCTACTGAAGCTTTCTTT. Complete variable domain (other parts from reference TRBV28 and TRBJ1-1): DVKVTQSSRYLVKRTGEKVFLECVQDMDHENMFWYRQDPGLGLRLIYFSYDVKMKEKGDIPEGYSVSREKKERFSLILESASTNQTSMYLCASDPTGATEAFFGQGTRLTVV.

The V call is TRBV29-1, the J call TRBJ1-1; D gene ambiguous. The CDR3 has 11 residues. Looked up from germline, CDR1 is SQVTM and CDR2 is ANQGSEA. V was shortened by 2 bases and J by 7 bases, with 8 bases between the two germline ends. The CDR3 sequence: CSVESRGEAFF. Here the CDR3 DNA reads TGCAGCGTTGAAAGTCGGGGTGAAGCTTTCTTT.